The clone carrying this T cell receptor beta chain showed up just a few times. Germline V lookup: CDR1 SNHLY, CDR2 FYNNEI. Trimming cost V 5 bases and J 3 bases, with 11 bases left between them. This CDR3 is 14 amino acids long. The source of the sample is a study of T-cell reconstitution after alpha-beta-depleted transplantation in children. TCRbeta library construction was performed incorporating unique molecular identifiers. TCRdb recomputed calls from the PCR reads with MiXCR, one row per CDR3 protein. The data contain about 610,000 distinct CDR3 sequences, under 12% of them seen just once; the ten biggest clones take up about 4.2%.

The sequence came from a human donor who donated a stem cell graft to a child with acute myeloid leukemia. Source: PBMCs from the stem cell graft donor, taken from the stem cell graft. The chain uses TRBV2 and TRBJ1-5; D is undetermined. In DNA form, the CDR3 reads TGTGCCAGCAGTTATTTGGAATCCAATCAGCCCCAGCATTTT. As protein: CASSYLESNQPQHF.